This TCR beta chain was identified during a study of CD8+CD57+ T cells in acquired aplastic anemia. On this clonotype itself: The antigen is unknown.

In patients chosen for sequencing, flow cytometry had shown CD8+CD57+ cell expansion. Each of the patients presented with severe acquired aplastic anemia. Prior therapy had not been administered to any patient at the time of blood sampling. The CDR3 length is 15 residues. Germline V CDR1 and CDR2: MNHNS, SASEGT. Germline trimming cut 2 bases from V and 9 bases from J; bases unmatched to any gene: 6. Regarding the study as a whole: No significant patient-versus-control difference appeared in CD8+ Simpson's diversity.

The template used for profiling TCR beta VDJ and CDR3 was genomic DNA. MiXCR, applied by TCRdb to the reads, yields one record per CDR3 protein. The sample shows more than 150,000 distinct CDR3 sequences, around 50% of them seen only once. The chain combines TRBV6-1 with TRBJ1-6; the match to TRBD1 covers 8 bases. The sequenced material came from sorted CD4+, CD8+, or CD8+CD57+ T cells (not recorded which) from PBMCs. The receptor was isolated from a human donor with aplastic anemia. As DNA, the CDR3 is TGTGCCAGCAGTGAAACGCAGGGGGCGGCTTCACCCCTCCACTTT. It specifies CASSETQGAASPLHF.